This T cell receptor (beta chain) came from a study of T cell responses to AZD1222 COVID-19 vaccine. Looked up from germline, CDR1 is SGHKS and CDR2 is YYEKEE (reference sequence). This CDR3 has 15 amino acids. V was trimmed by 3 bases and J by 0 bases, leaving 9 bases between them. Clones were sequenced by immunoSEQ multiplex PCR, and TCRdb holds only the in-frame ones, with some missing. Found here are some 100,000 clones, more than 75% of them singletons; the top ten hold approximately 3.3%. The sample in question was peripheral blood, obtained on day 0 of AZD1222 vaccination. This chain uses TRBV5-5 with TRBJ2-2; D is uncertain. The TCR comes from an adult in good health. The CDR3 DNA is TGTGCCAGCAGCTCTATGACATCGAACACCGGGGAGCTGTTTTTT. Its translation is CASSSMTSNTGELFF. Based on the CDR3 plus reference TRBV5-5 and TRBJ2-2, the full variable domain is DAGVTQSPTHLIKTRGQQVTLRCSPISGHKSVSWYQQVLGQGPQFIFQYYEKEERGRGNFPDRFSARQFPNYSSELNVNALLLGDSALYLCASSSMTSNTGELFFGEGSRLTVL.